This TCR beta chain was identified during a study of cytomegalovirus exposure and HLA in healthy donors. Study-level information: The roughly 670 first-cohort repertoires shared a platform with the roughly 110 validation repertoires, as reported in a later analysis.

Findings and caveats of the study: Across donors, most TCRs were seen rarely, yet some public ones were widespread. Researchers counted around 180 TCR beta chains as cytomegalovirus-associated.

The assay was immunoSEQ multiplex PCR, and TCRdb's table has in-frame clones only and misses some. The sample has around 86,000 clones, approximately 93% seen once; the top ten hold approximately 1.1%. CDR3 length equals 16 residues. V lost 1 base and J 4 bases, leaving 16 bases between the germline ends. Germline V gene lookup returns CDR1 SGHVS and CDR2 FQNEAQ. Separate from the 666-subject first cohort was the roughly 120-subject validation cohort, to which the donors belonged. Concerning this clone: Its matching antigen is unknown.

V and J are TRBV7-8 and TRBJ2-5, with D possibly TRBD1 on 6 matching bases. The specimen sequenced was PBMCs. The receptor's source is a woman between 25 and 40 years old in good health and CMV-seropositive. The CDR3 region has the DNA TGTGCCAGCAGCTTAGAAGTTGCAGGGGCGGGAGAGACCCAGTACTTC. As protein: CASSLEVAGAGETQYF.